A single sample gave rise to the 7 T cell receptor beta chains below, sequenced in a study of cytomegalovirus exposure and HLA in healthy donors (dated by TCRdb to the late 2010s). Receptor amplification or capture employed the immunoSEQ multiplex PCR assay. TCRdb provides this immuneACCESS table in a form limited to in-frame rearrangements. Some clones are lacking; in checked studies, under half of them reflect an unresolved V gene, and why the rest are absent is not known. The sample table lists 100,000 to 120,000 clones, approximately 88% of them with a count of one. The ten largest account for roughly 1.4% of the sample. Specimen: PBMCs. All receptors come from a woman aged 25 to 39 in good health and CMV-seropositive.

V is TRBV5-6 and J is TRBJ2-3; 12 bases line up with TRBD2. Germline V gene sequence: CDR1 SGHDT, CDR2 YYEEEE. V shed 4 bases and J 6 bases; nucleotides not matched to a gene: 9. This CDR3 contains 16 residues. CDR3 DNA: TGTGCCAGCAGCCCCCAACTAGCGGGGGGTGTGGATACGCAGTATTTT. It encodes CASSPQLAGGVDTQYF.

The chain is built from TRBV7-2 and TRBJ1-4; possibly TRBD1 for D (6 bases). The CDR3 extends over 13 amino acids. The V gene's germline CDR1 is SGHTA and CDR2 FQGNSA. V was shortened by 1 base and J by 8 bases, with 8 bases between the two germline ends. CDR3 sequence: CASSLVRGEKLFF. The CDR3 region has the DNA TGTGCCAGCAGCTTAGTCAGGGGCGAAAAACTGTTTTTT.

The chain has TRBV2 and TRBJ1-1; 8 bases are shared with TRBD1. This CDR3 contains 15 residues. V gave up 7 bases and J gave up 2 bases; unmatched junction bases: 9. From germline, CDR1 is SNHLY and CDR2 FYNNEI. The CDR3 DNA reads as TGTGCCAGCAAGGACAGGGCAATGGGAAACACTGAAGCTTTCTTT. Its protein product is CASKDRAMGNTEAFF.

This clone was detected a few times. This sequence joins TRBV30 and TRBJ1-2; 10 bases align to TRBD1. V was clipped by 3 bases and J by 8 bases; unmatched bases: 9. This CDR3 has 14 amino acids. The germline V gene has CDR1 GTSNPN and CDR2 SVGIG (reference sequence). The CDR3 sequence is CAWRNRDRGSGYTF. The CDR3 DNA reads as TGTGCCTGGAGAAACCGGGACAGGGGTAGCGGCTACACCTTC.

This sequence joins TRBV2 and TRBJ2-7; TRBD1 aligns across 12 bases. The CDR3 has 16 residues. Germline V gene lookup returns CDR1 SNHLY and CDR2 FYNNEI. Trimming at V came to 4 bases and at J to 1 base, leaving 5 bases not matched to a gene. The CDR3 loop is CASSVGTGGWSYEQYF. Here the CDR3 DNA reads TGTGCCAGCAGTGTAGGGACAGGGGGCTGGTCCTACGAGCAGTACTTC.

This clone turned up a few times. The V call is TRBV4-2, the J call TRBJ1-6, with 7 bases identical to TRBD1. The CDR3 covers 16 residues. The junction had 7 bases not matched to a gene; V was cut back by 2 bases and J by 6 bases. Germline CDR1 reads LGHNA; CDR2 reads YNFKEQ. Here the CDR3 DNA reads TGTGCCAGCAGCCAACAAAACCGACAGGGTAATTCACCCCTCCACTTT. Protein: CASSQQNRQGNSPLHF.

This clone came up once. The chain combines TRBV29-1 with TRBJ2-7; the D gene is possibly TRBD2 (5 bases). The germline CDR1 and CDR2 sequences are SQVTM and ANQGSEA. Trimming took off 8 bases at V and 3 bases at J, with 14 bases between the two ends. This CDR3 has 12 amino acids. CDR3 amino acids: CSQGLVSYEQYF. The CDR3 coding sequence is TGCAGCCAAGGACTGGTGAGCTACGAGCAGTACTTC.